Listed below are T cell receptor beta chains from one sample, sequenced in a study of T cell responses to AZD1222 COVID-19 vaccine. Assay used: immunoSEQ multiplex PCR; TCRdb lists only in-frame clones, some missing. The data contain under 110,000 clones, roughly 87% of them singletons. The material sequenced was peripheral blood, taken on day 0 of AZD1222 vaccination. These receptors were taken from an adult in good health. The conserved cysteine and the conserved F or W are not part of the CDR3 here.

v_gene: TRBV29-1
CDR3aa: SVTSGSYEQY

v_gene: TRBV7-9
CDR3aa: ASSLNSGIIYEQY

v_gene: TRBV9
CDR3aa: ASSTDTGANVLT

v_gene: TRBV10-1
CDR3aa: ASSESWDRGRTAGDEQF

v_gene: TRBV19
CDR3aa: ASSKTSGSSYEQY

v_gene: TRBV10-3
CDR3aa: AIARQVGSLANYGYT

v_gene: TRBV30
CDR3aa: AWGQGSKGPQH

v_gene: TRBV6-6
CDR3aa: ASASATDTQY

v_gene: TRBV7-2
CDR3aa: ASSLEGTSGRSNEQF

v_gene: TRBV10-3
CDR3aa: AISPTGLEGYT

v_gene: TRBV28
CDR3aa: ASSTPQGSTGTRGSETQY

v_gene: TRBV6-5
CDR3aa: ASTQGGGSYNEQF

v_gene: TRBV30
CDR3aa: AWSRTGTAYEQY

v_gene: TRBV6-5
CDR3aa: ASSYASTGLNTEAF

v_gene: TRBV6-6
CDR3aa: ASSYSGQERGYT

v_gene: TRBV3-1/TRBV3-2
CDR3aa: ASSPQNRNTGELF

v_gene: TRBV24-1
CDR3aa: ATSDRKSSYEQY

v_gene: TRBV7-9
CDR3aa: ASSLPGLGMGNEQF

v_gene: TRBV18
CDR3aa: ASSFSQGTSYEQY

v_gene: TRBV30
CDR3aa: AFIQGAGTEAF

v_gene: TRBV2
CDR3aa: ASTGGPQETQY

v_gene: TRBV7-2
CDR3aa: ASSSPDRYLYEQY

v_gene: TRBV7-9
CDR3aa: ASLLRASTSASSYNEQF

v_gene: TRBV10-1
CDR3aa: ASSEAGTGNNEQF

v_gene: TRBV11-2
CDR3aa: ASSLELGDGYT

v_gene: TRBV3-1/TRBV3-2
CDR3aa: ASSQDARPALGNTIY

v_gene: TRBV18
CDR3aa: ASSPPQPNRTANTDTQY

v_gene: TRBV6-1
CDR3aa: ASSEARGQGSYNTDTQY

v_gene: TRBV12-5
CDR3aa: ASGLVTGNSGNTIY

v_gene: TRBV14
CDR3aa: ASSHPRPTGQYNEQF

v_gene: TRBV5-6
CDR3aa: ASSFREGYT

v_gene: TRBV7-2
CDR3aa: ASSSTGAGEQY

v_gene: TRBV2
CDR3aa: ASSLEGEFEKLF

v_gene: TRBV5-4
CDR3aa: ASSGTERNIQY

v_gene: TRBV3-1/TRBV3-2
CDR3aa: ASSQLIAGRYQETQY

v_gene: TRBV19
CDR3aa: ASNPRGSSEQY

v_gene: TRBV13
CDR3aa: ASSPRDKQNYGYT

v_gene: TRBV15
CDR3aa: ATSRDQAGSYNEQF

v_gene: TRBV11-2
CDR3aa: ASSKRETQY

v_gene: TRBV29-1
CDR3aa: SVVQGLNTEAF

v_gene: TRBV10-1
CDR3aa: ASSESDNTGELF

v_gene: TRBV15
CDR3aa: ATSRDRAFSEQF

v_gene: TRBV9
CDR3aa: ASSAGRMNTEAF

v_gene: TRBV2
CDR3aa: ASSEILAGVRDEQY

v_gene: TRBV19
CDR3aa: ASSAQGANYGYT

v_gene: TRBV28
CDR3aa: ASSLNPTAVSGANVLT

v_gene: TRBV9
CDR3aa: ASSVGSGSTDTQY

v_gene: TRBV4-1
CDR3aa: ASSQEGRAGGELF

v_gene: TRBV3-1/TRBV3-2
CDR3aa: ASSHRSPPVYT

v_gene: TRBV7-9
CDR3aa: ASSLGTVANYGYT

v_gene: TRBV7-2
CDR3aa: ASSQSLSSSYEQY

v_gene: TRBV2
CDR3aa: ASRLGNTEAF

v_gene: TRBV14
CDR3aa: ASSQNFGYNSPLH

v_gene: TRBV5-8
CDR3aa: ASSFRDQPQH

v_gene: TRBV15
CDR3aa: ATSSEGQRGNTIY